This T cell receptor beta chain comes out of a study of OX40 agonist ivuxolimab in advanced cancers. This clone was seen only once. The assay was immunoSEQ multiplex PCR, and TCRdb's table has in-frame clones only and misses some. The profile covers approximately 82,000 clones, with roughly 90% appearing a single time and about 0.61% taken by the ten largest. The sequence came from an adult with an advanced solid tumor such as melanoma, head and neck, liver or kidney cancer. Sequenced here: CD4+ or CD8+ T cells sorted from blood, sampled in a trial of the OX40 agonist ivuxolimab.

This chain's CDR3 is CASTLGGGLINEQFF. CDR3 coding DNA: TGCGCCAGCACACTGGGGGGAGGACTCATCAATGAGCAGTTCTTC. J is TRBJ2-1 and V is TRBV23-1, with a weak D call TRBD2 (6 bases). TRBV23-1 carries the ORF label, with uncertain function. With 7 bases removed from V and 6 bases from J, the gap between germline ends came to 19 bases. The CDR3 runs to 15 residues.